This T cell receptor beta chain was observed in a study of blood T cell repertoires in COVID-19. In the study overall: COVID-19 samples, acute and convalescent, were from the United States, Italy and Spain. PBMCs, B-cell-depleted T cells, or T cells provided the cDNA or gDNA that made up the material.

The CDR3 sequence is 14 residues long. Trimming left V 1 base short and J 6 bases short, with 13 bases between. Per germline, CDR1 SGDLS and CDR2 YYNGEE. In the original workflow: For nucleated cells, counts were estimated from reference gene primer amplification. The data were produced by immunoSEQ multiplex PCR, yet TCRdb's version contains in-frame clones alone and is incomplete. D and trimming come from the DNA, and the V and J calls and clone size come from that table. The sample lists about 160,000 clones; around 80% were seen once. This clonotype was sampled from a human donor with acute or convalescent COVID-19. The donor label of this sample is uncertain. The chain couples TRBV9 to TRBJ1-1, with D possibly TRBD1 on 6 matching bases. The sample was peripheral blood. The chain's CDR3 is CASSVNLWGPEAFF. The DNA of the CDR3 is TGTGCCAGCAGCGTAAACCTTTGGGGGCCTGAAGCTTTCTTT.